The rows below give T cell receptor beta chains drawn from one sample of a study of T cell repertoires in cytomegalovirus infection. These receptors' antigens are unknown. One entry per CDR3 protein results from TCRdb running MiXCR on the reads. This table holds some 480,000 distinct CDR3 sequences, 33% found once. The specimen was cultured PBMCs, collected from culture after CMV antigen stimulation. The receptors come from a human donor in good health (CMV status not recorded). Some clones in this sample may be carry-over from other donors' samples. Both conserved end residues are part of each CDR3. D genes are given only for firm matches. Not all rows give a size; the values are once, few, many and, for expanded clones, a class.

clone_size: NA
j_call: TRBJ2-1
v_call: TRBV29-1
d_call: TRBD2
cdr3_aa: CSVHGGGGSIISYNEQFF
cdr3_nt: TGCAGCGTCCATGGGGGAGGCGGGAGTATTATTTCTTACAATGAGCAGTTCTTC

clone_size: NA
j_call: TRBJ1-5
v_call: TRBV20-1
d_call: TRBD1
cdr3_aa: CSATWTGGAGQPQHF
cdr3_nt: TGCAGTGCTACCTGGACAGGGGGCGCGGGGCAGCCCCAGCATTTT

clone_size: many
j_call: TRBJ1-2
v_call: TRBV7-2
d_call: TRBD1
cdr3_aa: CASSLHQDRDYGYTF
cdr3_nt: TGTGCCAGCAGCTTGCACCAGGACAGGGACTATGGCTACACCTTC

clone_size: NA
j_call: TRBJ2-3
v_call: TRBV13
d_call: TRBD2
cdr3_aa: CASSSAGTSTDTQYF
cdr3_nt: TGTGCCAGCAGCTCAGCCGGGACTAGCACGGATACGCAGTATTTT

clone_size: NA
j_call: TRBJ2-7
v_call: TRBV20-1
d_call: TRBD1
cdr3_aa: CSARDGTGDSEQYF
cdr3_nt: TGCAGTGCTAGAGATGGGACAGGGGATTCCGAGCAGTACTTC

clone_size: NA
j_call: TRBJ2-5
v_call: TRBV12-5
d_call: NA
cdr3_aa: CASGLGLVRVQETQYF
cdr3_nt: TGTGCTAGTGGTTTGGGTCTAGTGAGGGTTCAAGAGACCCAGTACTTC

clone_size: few
j_call: TRBJ1-2
v_call: TRBV30
d_call: TRBD1
cdr3_aa: CAWNSQGPYYGYTF
cdr3_nt: TGTGCCTGGAATTCACAGGGGCCGTACTATGGCTACACCTTC

clone_size: NA
j_call: TRBJ1-1
v_call: TRBV19
d_call: NA
cdr3_aa: CASSIGKDGTEAFF
cdr3_nt: TGTGCCAGTAGTATAGGAAAGGATGGCACTGAAGCTTTCTTT

clone_size: NA
j_call: TRBJ1-1
v_call: TRBV7-2
d_call: NA
cdr3_aa: CASRGGVGAFF
cdr3_nt: TGTGCCAGCAGGGGTGGGGTCGGGGCTTTCTTT

clone_size: once
j_call: TRBJ1-2
v_call: TRBV20-1
d_call: NA
cdr3_aa: CSAFAGQGTNYGYTF
cdr3_nt: TGCAGTGCCTTCGCCGGGCAGGGAACTAACTATGGCTACACCTTC

clone_size: many
j_call: TRBJ1-2
v_call: TRBV7-2
d_call: TRBD1
cdr3_aa: CASSPGQGLQNDF
cdr3_nt: TGTGCCAGCAGCCCGGGACAGGGACTTCAAAATGACTTC

clone_size: NA
j_call: TRBJ1-2
v_call: TRBV14
d_call: NA
cdr3_aa: CASSQVGVYGYTF
cdr3_nt: TGTGCCAGCAGCCAAGTGGGGGTGTATGGCTACACCTTC

clone_size: NA
j_call: TRBJ1-4
v_call: TRBV2
d_call: TRBD1
cdr3_aa: CASRDRGRIEEKLFF
cdr3_nt: TGTGCCAGCAGAGACAGGGGGCGGATAGAAGAAAAACTGTTTTTT

clone_size: NA
j_call: TRBJ2-1
v_call: TRBV20-1
d_call: TRBD2
cdr3_aa: CSARRGGSSYNEQFF
cdr3_nt: TGCAGTGCTAGACGGGGCGGGAGCTCCTACAATGAGCAGTTCTTC

clone_size: NA
j_call: TRBJ2-1
v_call: TRBV4-1
d_call: TRBD2
cdr3_aa: CASSQASGVQNEQFF
cdr3_nt: TGCGCCAGCAGCCAAGCTAGCGGGGTACAGAATGAGCAGTTCTTC

clone_size: once
j_call: TRBJ1-2
v_call: TRBV19
d_call: NA
cdr3_aa: CASTPDSTAYGYTF
cdr3_nt: TGTGCCAGTACCCCGGACAGCACAGCCTATGGCTACACCTTC

clone_size: NA
j_call: TRBJ1-1
v_call: TRBV12-3/TRBV12-4
d_call: TRBD1
cdr3_aa: CASSEGTGGGVTEAFF
cdr3_nt: TGTGCCAGCAGTGAAGGAACAGGGGGTGGAGTAACTGAAGCTTTCTTT